This entry lists 14 T cell receptor beta chains sequenced from one sample in a study of monozygotic twins with inflammatory bowel disease. One entry per CDR3 protein, without DNA, is what TCRdb gives after re-calling the 5' RACE reads. The sample has around 450,000 distinct CDR3 sequences. The sequencing input was blood. The receptors come from a human donor with ulcerative colitis or Crohn's disease, or a healthy co-twin of an affected twin (not recorded which).

This sequence joins TRBV3-1 and TRBJ2-3; TCRdb's assignment of TRBD1 cannot be checked, as there is no DNA. Germline CDR1 and CDR2: LGHDT and YNNKEL (reference sequence). The CDR3 has 15 residues. The CDR3: CASSQEGTGPDTQYF.

CDR3 sequence reads: CASSIFGNYGYTF. This chain joins TRBV19 and TRBJ1-2. The CDR3 sequence is 13 residues long. Germline-derived CDR1 and CDR2 are LNHDA and SQIVND (reference sequence).

The V and J genes are TRBV7-2 and TRBJ2-7; lacking DNA, the TRBD2 call made by TCRdb goes unchecked. The CDR3 has 14 amino acids. Germline assignment: CDR1 SGHTA and CDR2 FQGNSA. The CDR3 protein is CASSLGPLQREQYF.

This rearrangement joins TRBV28 to TRBJ1-6. The CDR3 is made up of 17 amino acids. Germline V gene data show CDR1 as MDHEN and CDR2 as SYDVKM. CDR3 region: CASTPAGGQGLNSPLHF.

The gene calls are TRBV7-2 and TRBJ2-1; TCRdb lists TRBD2, though no DNA is available to test this call. Germline lookup yields CDR1 SGHTA and CDR2 FQGNSA. The CDR3 has 17 residues. The CDR3 region is CASSLVAGGLAINEQFF.

V gene TRBV29-1 combines with J gene TRBJ2-1; TCRdb's D call, TRBD2, is unchecked because there is no DNA. The length of the CDR3 is 18 residues. Germline V CDR1 and CDR2: SQVTM, ANQGSEA. The chain's CDR3 is CSVESISGSYHSYNEQFF.

The rearrangement joins TRBV3-1 to TRBJ1-2. Germline V gene sequence: CDR1 LGHDT, CDR2 YNNKEL (reference sequence). The CDR3 consists of 14 residues. CDR3 protein: CASSLNAQNYGYTF.

This chain connects TRBV12-3 or TRBV12-4 to TRBJ2-2; TCRdb reports TRBD1, a call that lacks DNA to check it against. This CDR3 has 18 amino acids. This CDR3 reads CASSFSWSGTGNTGELFF.

The CDR3 reads CASSLFGGLSYEQYF. The V gene is TRBV3-1, the J gene TRBJ2-7; the D call from TCRdb, TRBD1, cannot be confirmed without DNA. Germline loops: CDR1 LGHDT, CDR2 YNNKEL (reference sequence). This CDR3 spans 15 amino acids.

The chain is built from TRBV13 and TRBJ1-6; TCRdb's assignment of TRBD1 cannot be checked, as there is no DNA. CDR3 length equals 15 residues. CDR1 is PRHDT and CDR2 is FYEKMQ in the germline V gene (reference sequence). CDR3 region: CASSLGAGGDSPLHF.

The chain links TRBV6-1 to TRBJ1-5. Germline CDR1 and CDR2: MNHNS and SASEGT. The CDR3 length is 13 residues. CDR3 in amino acids: CASSNGFNQPQHF.

The V and J genes are TRBV19 and TRBJ1-2. CDR3 length equals 12 residues. Germline V gene sequence: CDR1 LNHDA, CDR2 SQIVND (reference sequence). This CDR3 reads CASRPTSYGYTF. The variable domain in full, completed from reference TRBV19 and TRBJ1-2, reads DGGITQSPKYLFRKEGQNVTLSCEQNLNHDAMYWYRQDPGQGLRLIYYSQIVNDFQKGDIAEGYSVSREKKESFPLTVTSAQKNPTAFYLCASRPTSYGYTFGSGTRLTVV.

This chain uses TRBV3-1 with TRBJ2-3; the TCRdb D gene call, TRBD1, has no DNA to confirm it. The CDR3 is 12 residues long. Germline CDR1 reads LGHDT; CDR2 reads YNNKEL (reference sequence). The CDR3 here is CASSQTGNTQYF.

The chain joins TRBV6-5 to TRBJ2-7; with no DNA, the TCRdb D assignment of TRBD2 cannot be verified. Germline CDR1 and CDR2: MNHEY and SVGAGI. CDR3 length equals 13 residues. The CDR3 loop is CASNPRATGKQYF.